This is a list of T cell receptor beta chains from one sample in a study of spatial heterogeneity in lung cancer. Using its own MiXCR run on the 5' RACE reads, TCRdb lists one record per CDR3 protein. The sample includes tens of thousands of distinct CDR3 sequences, approximately 6.2% seen only once; the top ten take about 39%. Sequenced here: PBMCs, sampled at surgery. The receptors here all came from a female donor with early-stage non-small cell lung cancer. Both conserved end residues are part of each CDR3. D genes are given only for firm matches. Some rows mark clone size as missing; the rest say once, few, many or name a class of expanded clone.

clone_size: few
v_call: TRBV20-1
j_call: TRBJ2-7
d_call: TRBD2
cdr3_nt: TGCAGTGCTAGAGAGGGCGGGGGGCCGTCCTACGAGCAGTACTTC
cdr3_aa: CSAREGGGPSYEQYF

clone_size: many
v_call: TRBV7-9
j_call: TRBJ2-1
d_call: NA
cdr3_nt: TGTGCCAGCCTTGCTATAAATGAGCAGTTCTTC
cdr3_aa: CASLAINEQFF

clone_size: few
v_call: TRBV6-1
j_call: TRBJ2-5
d_call: NA
cdr3_nt: TGTGCCAGCGGAGGGCAGACGCAAGAGACCCAGTACTTC
cdr3_aa: CASGGQTQETQYF

clone_size: few
v_call: TRBV12-3/TRBV12-4
j_call: TRBJ2-7
d_call: NA
cdr3_nt: TGTGCCAGCAGCTTGGGGCGGTCCGGGTTATCCTACGAGCAGTACTTC
cdr3_aa: CASSLGRSGLSYEQYF

clone_size: many
v_call: TRBV3-1
j_call: TRBJ1-5
d_call: NA
cdr3_nt: TGTGCCAGCAGCCAATCAGACTCCGGGGTAGCCCAGCATTTT
cdr3_aa: CASSQSDSGVAQHF

clone_size: many
v_call: TRBV9
j_call: TRBJ1-3
d_call: NA
cdr3_nt: TGTGCCAGCAGCGACTCCCCAGGGGCGCCCGGAAACACCATATATTTT
cdr3_aa: CASSDSPGAPGNTIYF

clone_size: few
v_call: TRBV7-2
j_call: TRBJ2-5
d_call: NA
cdr3_nt: TGTGCCAGCAGCTCCCGGGACTACCAAGAGACCCAGTACTTC
cdr3_aa: CASSSRDYQETQYF

clone_size: few
v_call: TRBV18
j_call: TRBJ2-3
d_call: TRBD1
cdr3_nt: TGTGCCAGCTCATCCGTAGGGGGCGCGACAGATACGCAGTATTTT
cdr3_aa: CASSSVGGATDTQYF

clone_size: NA
v_call: TRBV2
j_call: TRBJ2-7
d_call: TRBD1
cdr3_nt: TGTGCCAGCACATCTACAGGGGGAGCCTACGAGCAGTACTTC
cdr3_aa: CASTSTGGAYEQYF

clone_size: few
v_call: TRBV27
j_call: TRBJ1-2
d_call: NA
cdr3_nt: TGTGCCAGCAGTTCAGGGAGAACGTCGAACTATGGCTACACCTTC
cdr3_aa: CASSSGRTSNYGYTF

clone_size: many
v_call: TRBV6-5
j_call: TRBJ2-3
d_call: NA
cdr3_nt: TGTGCCAGCAGTCGCGACTCTAGCCAGAGGTCAGATACGCAGTATTTT
cdr3_aa: CASSRDSSQRSDTQYF

clone_size: few
v_call: TRBV6-1
j_call: TRBJ2-3
d_call: NA
cdr3_nt: TGTGCCAGCAGTGCAAGGGATACGCAGTATTTT
cdr3_aa: CASSARDTQYF

clone_size: few
v_call: TRBV2
j_call: TRBJ2-1
d_call: NA
cdr3_nt: TGTGCCAGCAGTGAACGGGCTCCCCCCCAGTTCTTC
cdr3_aa: CASSERAPPQFF

clone_size: few
v_call: TRBV7-2
j_call: TRBJ1-1
d_call: NA
cdr3_nt: TGTGCCAGCAGCTTAGACGGCACTCTGGGGAACACTGAAGCTTTCTTT
cdr3_aa: CASSLDGTLGNTEAFF

clone_size: few
v_call: TRBV29-1
j_call: TRBJ1-2
d_call: NA
cdr3_nt: TGCAGCGTGGACGGAAACTATGGCTACACCTTC
cdr3_aa: CSVDGNYGYTF

clone_size: many
v_call: TRBV12-3/TRBV12-4
j_call: TRBJ2-3
d_call: NA
cdr3_nt: TGTGCCAGCAGCCTAGGGGGAAGCGCAGATACGCAGTATTTT
cdr3_aa: CASSLGGSADTQYF

clone_size: many
v_call: TRBV5-4
j_call: TRBJ2-5
d_call: NA
cdr3_nt: TGTGCCAGCAGCACTGACAGGATTAGAACACAAGAGACCCAGTACTTC
cdr3_aa: CASSTDRIRTQETQYF

clone_size: few
v_call: TRBV12-3/TRBV12-4
j_call: TRBJ1-6
d_call: NA
cdr3_nt: TGTGCCAGCAGTCGCGCAGGGCTGAATTCACCCCTCCACTTT
cdr3_aa: CASSRAGLNSPLHF

clone_size: many
v_call: TRBV9
j_call: TRBJ2-3
d_call: NA
cdr3_nt: TGTGCCAGCAGCGACAGGGGCACAGATACGCAGTATTTT
cdr3_aa: CASSDRGTDTQYF

clone_size: many
v_call: TRBV4-3
j_call: TRBJ1-4
d_call: NA
cdr3_nt: TGCGCCAGCAGCCAGTCCCTAATGGGGATCAGAGAAAAACTGTTTTTT
cdr3_aa: CASSQSLMGIREKLFF

clone_size: many
v_call: TRBV7-2
j_call: TRBJ2-7
d_call: TRBD1
cdr3_nt: TGTGCCAGCAGCCGGACAGGGCAGGGGTACGAGCAGTACTTC
cdr3_aa: CASSRTGQGYEQYF

clone_size: medium-sized
v_call: TRBV4-1
j_call: TRBJ2-3
d_call: NA
cdr3_nt: TGCGCCAGCAGCCAATCCCCTGGAAGCACAGATACGCAGTATTTT
cdr3_aa: CASSQSPGSTDTQYF

clone_size: many
v_call: TRBV29-1
j_call: TRBJ1-2
d_call: NA
cdr3_nt: TGCAGCGTTTCGCACCAGCTTGGCTACACCTTC
cdr3_aa: CSVSHQLGYTF

clone_size: many
v_call: TRBV3-1
j_call: TRBJ2-3
d_call: NA
cdr3_nt: TGTGCCAGCAGCCCGACTTGGCCAGGACGGCCTACGCAGTATTTT
cdr3_aa: CASSPTWPGRPTQYF

clone_size: NA
v_call: TRBV4-1
j_call: TRBJ2-1
d_call: TRBD2
cdr3_nt: TGCGCCAGCAGCCTTACCGGGACTAGCGGGGGGCAAAATGAGCAGTTCTTC
cdr3_aa: CASSLTGTSGGQNEQFF

clone_size: many
v_call: TRBV9
j_call: TRBJ1-6
d_call: NA
cdr3_nt: TGTGCCAGCAGCCGGGGAGAGAATTCACCCCTCCACTTT
cdr3_aa: CASSRGENSPLHF

clone_size: few
v_call: TRBV10-2
j_call: TRBJ1-5
d_call: NA
cdr3_nt: TGCGCCAGCAGTGAGTACGGGCGGCCCCAGCATTTT
cdr3_aa: CASSEYGRPQHF

clone_size: many
v_call: TRBV5-1
j_call: TRBJ2-5
d_call: TRBD1
cdr3_nt: TGCGCCAGCAGCCCCGGGACAGGGGGGAGGCAAGAGACCCAGTACTTC
cdr3_aa: CASSPGTGGRQETQYF

clone_size: many
v_call: TRBV27
j_call: TRBJ1-1
d_call: NA
cdr3_nt: TGTGCCAGCAGTAGATCACAGGTGAACACTGAAGCTTTCTTT
cdr3_aa: CASSRSQVNTEAFF

clone_size: many
v_call: TRBV24-1
j_call: TRBJ2-1
d_call: TRBD2
cdr3_nt: TGTGCCACCAGTGATTTGGGGCTAGCGGGTCGGGGGAATGAGCAGTTCTTC
cdr3_aa: CATSDLGLAGRGNEQFF

clone_size: NA
v_call: TRBV6-6
j_call: TRBJ2-3
d_call: TRBD2
cdr3_nt: TGTGCCAGCAGTCCTAGACTAGCGGGGGACGGCACAGATACGCAGTATTTT
cdr3_aa: CASSPRLAGDGTDTQYF

clone_size: few
v_call: TRBV6-5
j_call: TRBJ1-6
d_call: TRBD1
cdr3_nt: TGTGCCAGCAGTTACTCTTGGACAGGGAGGTCACCCCTCCACTTT
cdr3_aa: CASSYSWTGRSPLHF

clone_size: many
v_call: TRBV29-1
j_call: TRBJ2-1
d_call: TRBD2
cdr3_nt: TGCAGCGTTCTGGCTAGCGGGTCCTACAATGAGCAGTTCTTC
cdr3_aa: CSVLASGSYNEQFF

clone_size: many
v_call: TRBV5-4
j_call: TRBJ2-3
d_call: NA
cdr3_nt: TGTGCCAGCAGCTTCTTACGGGGGACAGATACGCAGTATTTT
cdr3_aa: CASSFLRGTDTQYF

clone_size: many
v_call: TRBV5-6
j_call: TRBJ2-3
d_call: NA
cdr3_nt: TGTGCCAGCAGCTTCGAGGGGCCAGATACGCAGTATTTT
cdr3_aa: CASSFEGPDTQYF

clone_size: many
v_call: TRBV25-1
j_call: TRBJ2-5
d_call: NA
cdr3_nt: TGTGCCAGCAGTGAGTCCTCCGGGCTGTCTCAAGAGACCCAGTACTTC
cdr3_aa: CASSESSGLSQETQYF

clone_size: many
v_call: TRBV29-1
j_call: TRBJ2-2
d_call: TRBD1
cdr3_nt: TGCAGCGTTGAGGGGACAGCAAACACCGGGGAGCTGTTTTTT
cdr3_aa: CSVEGTANTGELFF

clone_size: many
v_call: TRBV20-1
j_call: TRBJ1-1
d_call: TRBD1
cdr3_nt: TGCAGTGCCAACTTCAGGGGGCCGGGCGCTTTCTTT
cdr3_aa: CSANFRGPGAFF

clone_size: many
v_call: TRBV4-3
j_call: TRBJ1-1
d_call: NA
cdr3_nt: TGCGCCAGCAGCTTGGGAGGTTTTAACACTGAAGCTTTCTTT
cdr3_aa: CASSLGGFNTEAFF

clone_size: many
v_call: TRBV5-1
j_call: TRBJ2-6
d_call: TRBD1
cdr3_nt: TGCGCCAGCAGCTTCGCCGGGACAGGGGTTTCTGGGGCCAACGTCCTGACTTTC
cdr3_aa: CASSFAGTGVSGANVLTF

clone_size: few
v_call: TRBV7-2
j_call: TRBJ1-2
d_call: NA
cdr3_nt: TGTGCCAGCAGCTCCATCCAGGGATCAAATGGCTACACCTTC
cdr3_aa: CASSSIQGSNGYTF

clone_size: few
v_call: TRBV29-1
j_call: TRBJ2-5
d_call: NA
cdr3_nt: TGCAGCGTTGAAGGGTCGGTGAGGGAAGAGACCCAGTACTTC
cdr3_aa: CSVEGSVREETQYF

clone_size: NA
v_call: TRBV6-5
j_call: TRBJ2-7
d_call: NA
cdr3_nt: TGTGCCAGCAGTTACCCGACCCGCGGGACTTTTCCCTACGAGCAGTACTTC
cdr3_aa: CASSYPTRGTFPYEQYF

clone_size: NA
v_call: TRBV6-6
j_call: TRBJ1-1
d_call: NA
cdr3_nt: TGTGCCAGCAGTCCCTACCTCTCTACCGGGACACCGAACACTGAAGCTTTCTTT
cdr3_aa: CASSPYLSTGTPNTEAFF

clone_size: few
v_call: TRBV20-1
j_call: TRBJ1-6
d_call: NA
cdr3_nt: TGCAGAACAGCCAGCATTGGGGGGACCTATAATTCACCCCTCCACTTT
cdr3_aa: CRTASIGGTYNSPLHF

clone_size: NA
v_call: TRBV12-3/TRBV12-4
j_call: TRBJ1-1
d_call: TRBD1
cdr3_nt: TGTGCCAGCAGTTCTTGGACAGGGCTGAACACTGGAGCTTTCTTT
cdr3_aa: CASSSWTGLNTGAFF

clone_size: many
v_call: TRBV28
j_call: TRBJ1-4
d_call: NA
cdr3_nt: TGTGCCAGCAGTTTAGTAGGGAGTGATGAAAAACTGTTTTTT
cdr3_aa: CASSLVGSDEKLFF

clone_size: many
v_call: TRBV7-8
j_call: TRBJ2-3
d_call: NA
cdr3_nt: TGTGCCAGCAGCTCCCGGCAGGGGTACACAGATACGCAGTATTTT
cdr3_aa: CASSSRQGYTDTQYF

clone_size: NA
v_call: TRBV12-3/TRBV12-4
j_call: TRBJ2-2
d_call: NA
cdr3_nt: TGTGCCAGCAGTTGGTTCGGCGGGGAGCTGTTTTTT
cdr3_aa: CASSWFGGELFF

clone_size: many
v_call: TRBV12-3/TRBV12-4
j_call: TRBJ1-5
d_call: TRBD1
cdr3_nt: TGTGCCAGCAGTCTACAGACAGGGGATCAGCCCCAGCATTTT
cdr3_aa: CASSLQTGDQPQHF

clone_size: many
v_call: TRBV7-2
j_call: TRBJ1-6
d_call: NA
cdr3_nt: TGTGCCAGCAGCTTTCGACAGGCTTCGAATTCACCCCTCCACTTT
cdr3_aa: CASSFRQASNSPLHF

clone_size: many
v_call: TRBV29-1
j_call: TRBJ1-2
d_call: NA
cdr3_nt: TGCAGCGCGGGTCACGACGGTGGCTACACCTTC
cdr3_aa: CSAGHDGGYTF

clone_size: many
v_call: TRBV3-1
j_call: TRBJ2-7
d_call: TRBD1
cdr3_nt: TGTGCCAGCAGCCCGGCGATGACAGGGGGCTACGAGCAGTACTTC
cdr3_aa: CASSPAMTGGYEQYF

clone_size: many
v_call: TRBV6-6
j_call: TRBJ2-7
d_call: NA
cdr3_nt: TGTGCCAGCAGCGGTACTAGCTTGGCCTCCCTCGAGCAGTACTTC
cdr3_aa: CASSGTSLASLEQYF

clone_size: few
v_call: TRBV7-6
j_call: TRBJ2-3
d_call: TRBD2
cdr3_nt: TGTGCCAGCAGCTTATTCCCGGGACTAGCGGGCACAGATACGCAGTATTTT
cdr3_aa: CASSLFPGLAGTDTQYF

clone_size: few
v_call: TRBV7-2
j_call: TRBJ2-3
d_call: NA
cdr3_nt: TGTGCCAGCACCTGGGGCACAGATACGCAGTATTTT
cdr3_aa: CASTWGTDTQYF

clone_size: many
v_call: TRBV12-3/TRBV12-4
j_call: TRBJ2-3
d_call: TRBD1
cdr3_nt: TGTGCCAGCACCAGACAGGGTTCCACAGATACGCAGTATTTT
cdr3_aa: CASTRQGSTDTQYF